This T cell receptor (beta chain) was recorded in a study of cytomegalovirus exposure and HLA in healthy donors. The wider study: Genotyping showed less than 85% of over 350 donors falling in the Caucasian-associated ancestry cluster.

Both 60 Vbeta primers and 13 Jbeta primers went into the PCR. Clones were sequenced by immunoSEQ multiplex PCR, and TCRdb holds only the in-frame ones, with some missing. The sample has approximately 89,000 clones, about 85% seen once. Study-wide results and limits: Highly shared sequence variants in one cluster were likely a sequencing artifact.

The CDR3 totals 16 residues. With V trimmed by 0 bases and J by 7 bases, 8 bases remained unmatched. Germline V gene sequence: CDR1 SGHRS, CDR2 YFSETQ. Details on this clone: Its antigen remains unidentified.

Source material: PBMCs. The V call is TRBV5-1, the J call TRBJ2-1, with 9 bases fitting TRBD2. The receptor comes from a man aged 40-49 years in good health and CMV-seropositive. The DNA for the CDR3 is TGCGCCAGCAGCTTGGAACGCGGGGGGGCAAGAAATGAGCAGTTCTTC. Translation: CASSLERGGARNEQFF.